The sample holds a few counts of the clone carrying this T cell receptor beta chain. Its matching antigen is unknown. This sample was included in a study of EBV T-cell therapy then PD-1 blockade in nasopharyngeal carcinoma. This CDR3 comprises 14 residues. In germline, CDR1 is MRHNA, CDR2 SNTAGT. Losses at the gene ends were 5 bases for V and 4 bases for J; bases not matched to a gene: 5. Libraries were prepared by immunoSEQ multiplex PCR; TCRdb keeps only in-frame clonotypes and omits some of them. The sample has about 22,000 clones, over 75% seen once. Regarding treatment: AdE1-LMPpoly-expanded autologous EBV-specific T-cell therapy followed by anti-PD-1 nivolumab.

This TCR was recovered from a man in his forties with nasopharyngeal carcinoma. J is TRBJ2-1 and V is TRBV6-4, with TRBD1 identical over 7 bases. The specimen was CD8+ T cells from blood, collected at day -245 from a patient whose treatment included autologous EBV-specific T cells and nivolumab. CDR3 bases: TGTGCCAGCAGTCTGTGGACAGGTTACAATGAGCAGTTCTTC. It codes for CASSLWTGYNEQFF.